The rows below give T cell receptor beta chains drawn from one sample of a study of cytomegalovirus exposure and HLA in healthy donors. Using immunoSEQ multiplex PCR, the repertoire was profiled, and TCRdb retains in-frame clones only, with some absent. The sample lists 100,000 to 150,000 clones; just under 95% were seen once. Sequencing was done on a sample of PBMCs. The receptors originated from a young woman in good health and CMV-seronegative. The CDR3 runs from the conserved cysteine through the conserved F or W. A D gene is named only where the DNA matches it firmly. Rows may omit the clone size; those that give it use once, few, many or a size class.

>TRBV28|NA|NA|TRBJ1-1
TGTGCCAGCAGGGACGGAGGAAACATGAACACTGAAGCTTTCTTT
CASRDGGNMNTEAFF
>TRBV6-1|NA|NA|TRBJ1-1
TGTGCCAGCAGTGAAAGGCGAGGGGGATGGACTGAAGCTTTCTTT
CASSERRGGWTEAFF
>TRBV5-1|NA|NA|TRBJ1-1
TGCGCCAGCAGCTTGGAACCAGGGAATTCTGAAGCTTTCTTT
CASSLEPGNSEAFF
>TRBV6-5|NA|TRBD1|TRBJ1-1
TGTGCCAGCAGTACCCGACAGGGGGCAGAAACTGAAGCTTTCTTT
CASSTRQGAETEAFF
>TRBV5-1|NA|TRBD2|TRBJ2-1
TGCGCCAGCAGCTTGGGTCTAGCGGGGGTACATACCTACAATGAGCAGTTCTTC
CASSLGLAGVHTYNEQFF
>TRBV6-1|NA|TRBD2|TRBJ2-1
TGTGCCAGCAGTGAAGCTCTAGCGGGAGCCAATGAGCAGTTCTTC
CASSEALAGANEQFF
>TRBV4-1|NA|TRBD1|TRBJ1-2
TGCGCCAGCAGCCAAGCGACAGGGGCTCGGGGCTACACCTTC
CASSQATGARGYTF
>TRBV7-2|NA|TRBD2|TRBJ2-4
TGTGCCAGCAGCCTCCGACTAGCGGGTGGGAACATTCAGTACTTC
CASSLRLAGGNIQYF
>TRBV7-9|NA|NA|TRBJ1-2
TGTGCCAGCAGCTTATCAAGGGGTGGCGGCTACACCTTC
CASSLSRGGGYTF
>TRBV28|few|NA|TRBJ1-1
TGTGCCAGCACCCTCGCTATGAACACTGAAGCTTTCTTT
CASTLAMNTEAFF
>TRBV6-1|NA|NA|TRBJ1-1
TGTGCCAGCAGTGAAGACAGACCTAACACTGAAGCTTTCTTT
CASSEDRPNTEAFF
>TRBV6-5|NA|NA|TRBJ2-1
TGTGCCAGCAGTCCCGGGGTGACCTCCTACAATGAGCAGTTCTTC
CASSPGVTSYNEQFF
>TRBV2|few|NA|TRBJ1-2
TGTGCCAGCGGAGAGTATGGCTACACCTTC
CASGEYGYTF
>TRBV15|NA|NA|TRBJ2-2
TGTGCCACCAGCAGTGTGTTAAATTGGGAGCTGTTTTTT
CATSSVLNWELFF
>TRBV11-2|NA|NA|TRBJ2-7
TGTGCCAGCAGCTCCCCAAGAAGGGGACATAAATGGCGCGAGCAGTACTTC
CASSSPRRGHKWREQYF
>TRBV6-6|NA|NA|TRBJ1-4
TGTGCCAGCAGTTACGGGACTTGGGAAAAACTGTTTTTT
CASSYGTWEKLFF
>TRBV11-2|NA|TRBD2|TRBJ2-7
TGTGCCAGCAGCTTAGATCTTTTAGGGACTAGATCCTACGAGCAGTACTTC
CASSLDLLGTRSYEQYF
>TRBV28|NA|NA|TRBJ2-6
TGTGCCAGCAGAAAATCGGGACACTTCTCTGGGGCCAACGTCCTGACTTTC
CASRKSGHFSGANVLTF
>TRBV27|NA|TRBD2|TRBJ2-7
TGTGCCAGCAGTTTAACCGGGACTAGCGGATACGAGCAGTACTTC
CASSLTGTSGYEQYF
>TRBV28|NA|NA|TRBJ1-1
TGTGCCAGCACCCCTTGGGCAGCCCTGAACACTGAAGCTTTCTTT
CASTPWAALNTEAFF
>TRBV2|NA|NA|TRBJ1-4
TGTGCCAGCAGGTCCATAACGGGGAGTGAAAAACTGTTTTTT
CASRSITGSEKLFF
>TRBV4-2|NA|TRBD2|TRBJ2-2
TGTGCCAGCAGCCAAGATAGACTAGCGGGGAACACCGGGGAGCTGTTTTTT
CASSQDRLAGNTGELFF
>TRBV11-2|NA|TRBD2|TRBJ2-5
TGTGCCAGCAGCTTTTTCGGCGGGGGGGGAGAGACCCAGTACTTC
CASSFFGGGGETQYF
>TRBV30|NA|NA|TRBJ1-2
TGTGCCTGGAGTGTCTGGGAGGGAGGCTACACCTTC
CAWSVWEGGYTF
>TRBV11-2|NA|NA|TRBJ2-3
TGTGCCAGCAGCCCCCGGGACTCACTCGGTGATACGCAGTATTTT
CASSPRDSLGDTQYF
>TRBV4-1|NA|NA|TRBJ1-2
TGCGCCAGCAGCCAAGAACAGATCCATGGCTACACCTTC
CASSQEQIHGYTF
>TRBV4-1|NA|TRBD1|TRBJ2-2
TGCGCCAGCAGCCAAGAGAGACTACGGGACAGGGAGCAAGGGGAGCTGTTTTTT
CASSQERLRDREQGELFF
>TRBV10-3|NA|NA|TRBJ2-7
TGTGCCATCAAGCCCCATGGCGGTTCAACTGCGAGCTCCTACGAGCAGTACTTC
CAIKPHGGSTASSYEQYF
>TRBV9|NA|NA|TRBJ2-5
TGTGCCAGCAGCGCAGGAACCAGAGAGACCCAGTACTTC
CASSAGTRETQYF
>TRBV6-6|NA|TRBD2|TRBJ2-3
TGTGCCAGCACTAACACCAAGCGGGGGAGCACAGATACGCAGTATTTT
CASTNTKRGSTDTQYF
>TRBV12-5|once|TRBD1|TRBJ1-4
TGTGCTAGTGGTTCCGACAGGGGGGGCGAAAAACTGTTTTTT
CASGSDRGGEKLFF
>TRBV2|NA|NA|TRBJ2-3
TGTGCCAGCAGTGACAGAAGCACAGATACGCAGTATTTT
CASSDRSTDTQYF
>TRBV7-7|once|TRBD1|TRBJ2-2
TGTGCCAGCAGCCCGATAGACAGGGGATTCACCGGGGAGCTGTTTTTT
CASSPIDRGFTGELFF
>TRBV7-9|NA|TRBD1|TRBJ1-2
TGTGCCAGCAGCATACCGACAGGGGACTATGGCTACACCTTC
CASSIPTGDYGYTF
>TRBV5-1|NA|TRBD1|TRBJ2-1
TGCGCCAGCAGCTTGATTCCGGGACAGGGCAATGAGCAGTTCTTC
CASSLIPGQGNEQFF
>TRBV4-1|NA|NA|TRBJ2-7
TGCGCCAGCAGCCAAGTCAGCCAGGGGAGTGCGTGGGAGCAGTACTTC
CASSQVSQGSAWEQYF
>TRBV28|NA|TRBD1|TRBJ1-4
TGTGCCAGCACCCGACCGCCCCTGGGACAGGTTAAACTGTTTTTT
CASTRPPLGQVKLFF
>TRBV7-9|NA|NA|TRBJ1-1
TGTGCCAGCAGCTTATTGCTGGGGGGGGTCACTGAAGCTTTCTTT
CASSLLLGGVTEAFF
>TRBV6-1|NA|NA|TRBJ1-2
TGTGCCAGCAGTGTTTCGGTCGACTATGGCTACACCTTC
CASSVSVDYGYTF
>TRBV5-5|NA|TRBD1|TRBJ1-2
TGTGCCAGCAGCTCAGCAGGGGGGAACTATGGCTACACCTTC
CASSSAGGNYGYTF
>TRBV19|NA|NA|TRBJ2-6
TGTGCCAGTAAGAACCCAGGGTCTGGGGCCAACGTCCTGACTTTC
CASKNPGSGANVLTF
>TRBV7-2|few|NA|TRBJ2-5
TGTGCCAGCAGCACTCTCAACAGGGATACCCAGTACTTC
CASSTLNRDTQYF
>TRBV7-9|NA|NA|TRBJ1-5
TGTGCCAGCAGCTTAGAGCGACAGCCCCAGCATTTT
CASSLERQPQHF
>TRBV27|NA|NA|TRBJ1-5
TGTGCCAGCAGTTTATCCCCGTATAGCAATCAGCCCCAGCATTTT
CASSLSPYSNQPQHF
>TRBV5-1|NA|TRBD2|TRBJ2-5
TGCGCCAGCAGCTCTGGACTAGCGGAAGAGACCCAGTACTTC
CASSSGLAEETQYF
>TRBV2|NA|TRBD2|TRBJ2-1
TGTGCCAGCAGTCCCCGGGGGGGAAACTATGAGCAGTTCTTC
CASSPRGGNYEQFF
>TRBV2|NA|NA|TRBJ2-3
TGTGCCAGCAACGAGAACCTTGCCCTCACAGATACGCAGTATTTT
CASNENLALTDTQYF
>TRBV27|NA|NA|TRBJ2-4
TGTGCCAGCAGTTTTGGGGGCTCAATAGCCAAAAACATTCAGTACTTC
CASSFGGSIAKNIQYF
>TRBV28|once|NA|TRBJ2-5
TGTGCCAGCAGATTAACCGGGACACGGGAGACCCAGTACTTC
CASRLTGTRETQYF
>TRBV2|NA|TRBD2|TRBJ2-2
TGTGCCAGCAGGGAACTAGCGGGAGGGACCGGGGAGCTGTTTTTT
CASRELAGGTGELFF
>TRBV5-1|NA|TRBD2|TRBJ2-5
TGCGCCAGCAGCGACGGCGGGAGAGGCGAGACCCAGTACTTC
CASSDGGRGETQYF
>TRBV5-1|NA|NA|TRBJ1-2
TGCGCCAGCAGCAACGGGGAGGAGGGAGGCTACACCTTC
CASSNGEEGGYTF
>TRBV7-9|NA|NA|TRBJ2-2
TGTGCCAGCAGCTTAGTCTCAGGGGGAGGCACCGGGGAGCTGTTTTTT
CASSLVSGGGTGELFF
>TRBV28|NA|NA|TRBJ1-3
TGTGCCAGCGCCCGTGGGGGGGACGGAAACACCATATATTTT
CASARGGDGNTIYF
>TRBV5-6|NA|NA|TRBJ2-5
TGTGCCAGCAGCTTGGGTCTATTGAGAGAGACCCAGTACTTC
CASSLGLLRETQYF